This T cell receptor (beta chain) appears in the sequencing data of a study of T-cell memory formation after mild COVID-19. Study in general: For the most part, TCR clusters were specific to one donor.

Each CDR3 protein gets one entry after TCRdb re-called the 5' RACE reads with MiXCR. This table has roughly 110,000 distinct CDR3 sequences, about 18% appearing once. Trimming removed 5 bases from V and 5 bases from J; junction bases left unmatched: 2. This CDR3 comprises 12 residues. The origin of this receptor is an adult woman who had mild COVID-19 (a few samples of this study predate the infection). Cell type and time point are not known. The sample comprised PBMCs or a T cell subset sorted from them (not recorded which). The chain couples TRBV12-3 or TRBV12-4 to TRBJ2-7, with 8 bases that match TRBD1. CDR3 DNA sequence: TGTGCCAGCAGTCCAGGGGGCCACGAGCAGTACTTC. It specifies CASSPGGHEQYF.